Sequencing of this TCR beta chain was carried out in a study of STAT5B mutations in CD4+ large granular lymphocyte leukemia. Findings of the study overall: Patient CD4-sorted repertoires looked more clonal than healthy CD4+ repertoires, even without putative leukemic clones. About 26% of private leukemic clonotypes occurred rarely in other patients' non-leukemic repertoires. TRBV06-family usage was enriched in top patient clones (8/27) versus controls (2/35).

Under the authors' procedure: A productive frequency of 2.59 x 10-5 was the lowest detectable. TCRdb keeps only in-frame clones here, not all; method: immunoSEQ multiplex PCR. That table supplies the V and J calls and clone size; D and trimming were determined from the DNA. The sample consists of some 41,000 clones, about four fifths of them appearing once. CDR1 and CDR2 (germline): LNHDA, SQIVND (reference sequence). V was trimmed by 3 bases and J by 0 bases, leaving 9 bases between them. The CDR3 is 15 residues long. For this clone: What it recognizes is unknown.

The TCR was taken from a human donor in good health. The sample taken for sequencing was CD4+ T cells from blood buffy coats. The V gene is TRBV19, the J gene TRBJ1-3; no definite D call. The CDR3 nucleotides are TGTGCCAGTAGTATGGGTGGAGCCTCTGGAAACACCATATATTTT. Translating gives CASSMGGASGNTIYF.